The 21 T cell receptor beta chains reported below all come from one sample, sequenced in a study of blood T cell repertoires in COVID-19. Here immunoSEQ multiplex PCR was the method, and the copy in TCRdb shows in-frame clones only, minus some. The sample contains around 110,000 clones, 90% of which appear only once. Sequencing was carried out using peripheral blood. The origin of the receptors is a human donor with active COVID-19. The donor label of this sample is uncertain.

The J gene is TRBJ1-1, the V gene TRBV5-8; 7 nucleotides match TRBD1. The CDR3 loop spans 15 amino acids. The V segment lost 4 bases and the J segment 4 bases; nucleotides outside the gene matches: 10. CDR1 is SGHTS, CDR2 YDEGEE, per germline. The CDR3 DNA follows: TGTGCCAGCAGCCTGGATGACAGGGATCGCACTGAAGCTTTCTTT. Translation gives CASSLDDRDRTEAFF. Full variable domain (outside the CDR3, taken from reference TRBV5-8 and TRBJ1-1): EAGVTQSPTHLIKTRGQQATLRCSPISGHTSVYWYQQALGLGLQFLLWYDEGEERNRGNFPPRFSGRQFPNYSSELNVNALELEDSALYLCASSLDDRDRTEAFFGQGTRLTVV.

The CDR3: CASSFRGPTYEQYF. The CDR3 DNA reads TGCGCCAGCAGCTTCAGGGGGCCGACCTACGAGCAGTACTTC. The chain has TRBV5-1 and TRBJ2-7, with 8 bases aligning to TRBD1. Germline-derived CDR1 and CDR2 are SGHRS and YFSETQ. The V segment lost 2 bases and the J segment 2 bases; nucleotides outside the gene matches: 3. CDR3 size: 14 residues.

The rearrangement joins TRBV4-1 to TRBJ2-1, with TRBD2 as a possible D gene (5 bases). This CDR3 spans 17 amino acids. V lost 2 bases, J lost 0 bases, and 14 bases lay in between. From germline, CDR1 is MGHRA and CDR2 YSYEKL. DNA for the CDR3: TGCGCCAGCAGCCAAAGCCAGCGGTCCTCCTCCTACAATGAGCAGTTCTTC. Its translation is CASSQSQRSSSYNEQFF.

The genes are TRBV28 and TRBJ1-1; maybe TRBD1 (6 bases). The V end lost 6 bases, the J end lost 4 bases, and 33 bases lay between the germline ends. Germline CDR1 reads MDHEN; CDR2 reads SYDVKM. This CDR3 region has 20 residues. The CDR3 protein is CASRTDLWDGQREGGTEAFF. The CDR3 nucleotides are TGTGCCAGCAGGACCGACCTGTGGGATGGACAACGGGAAGGGGGCACTGAAGCTTTCTTT.

The chain carries TRBV11-2 and TRBJ1-2; 9 positions match TRBD1. CDR3 length: 16 residues. From germline, CDR1 is SGHAT and CDR2 FQNNGV. J gave up 3 bases and V 6 bases, and 11 bases lay outside the gene matches. The chain's CDR3 is CASSPSWDRADYGYTF. The CDR3 DNA is TGTGCCAGCAGTCCCTCATGGGACAGGGCGGACTATGGCTACACCTTC. The entire variable domain, with the rest obtained from reference TRBV11-2 and TRBJ1-2, is as follows: EAGVAQSPRYKIIEKRQSVAFWCNPISGHATLYWYQQILGQGPKLLIQFQNNGVVDDSQLPKDRFSAERLKGVDSTLKIQPAKLEDSAVYLCASSPSWDRADYGYTFGSGTRLTVV.

The chain combines TRBV4-1 with TRBJ2-2; 8 nucleotides match TRBD1. The germline gives CDR1 MGHRA, CDR2 YSYEKL. The CDR3 consists of 16 residues. The trim removed 2 bases at V and 7 bases at J, leaving 9 bases unmatched. The CDR3 coding sequence is TGCGCCAGCAGCCAAACCGGGACAGGTCGTGGCGGGGAGCTGTTTTTT. Residues: CASSQTGTGRGGELFF.

The chain recombines TRBV6-1 with TRBJ1-2; D might be TRBD1 (5 bases). V was pared by 2 bases and J by 10 bases, with 17 bases between. CDR3 size: 14 residues. CDR1 is MNHNS and CDR2 is SASEGT in the germline V gene. The DNA of the CDR3 is TGTGCCAGCAGTGAATCTTCAGGGCGTGTTGCCTACACCTTC. As protein: CASSESSGRVAYTF.

This sequence joins TRBV15 and TRBJ2-7; the match to TRBD1 covers 9 bases. The germline gives CDR1 LNHNV, CDR2 YYDKDF (reference sequence). The junction had 6 bases not matched to a gene; V was cut back by 4 bases and J by 2 bases. This CDR3 is built from 15 residues. CDR3 residues: CATSKTRDRAYEQYF. The CDR3 DNA follows: TGTGCCACCAGCAAAACTAGGGACAGGGCCTACGAGCAGTACTTC.

The chain recombines TRBV6-4 with TRBJ2-1; D might be TRBD2 (7 bases). This CDR3 is built from 13 residues. V lost 6 bases, J lost 9 bases, and 15 bases lay in between. Germline V gene sequence: CDR1 MRHNA, CDR2 SNTAGT. CDR3 bases: TGTGCCAGCAGATCGCCGGGGGGCTCTGAGCAGTTCTTC. Translation: CASRSPGGSEQFF.

The chain uses TRBV7-9 and TRBJ2-2, with no clear D. CDR1 SEHNR and CDR2 FQNEAQ come from the germline V gene (reference sequence). There are 14 residues in the CDR3. With 2 bases removed from V and 5 bases from J, the gap between germline ends came to 9 bases. The DNA for the CDR3 is TGTGCCAGCAGCTTACTGGGCCGAACCGGGGAGCTGTTTTTT. It codes for CASSLLGRTGELFF.

The chain carries TRBV7-9 and TRBJ1-5; 11 positions agree with TRBD1. CDR1 is SEHNR and CDR2 is FQNEAQ in the germline V gene (reference sequence). CDR3 length equals 13 residues. The V gene end was trimmed by 6 bases and the J gene end by 8 bases; junction bases not matched to a gene: 3. As DNA, the CDR3 is TGTGCCAGCAGGCGGACAGGGGGCGAGCCCCAGCATTTT. Residues: CASRRTGGEPQHF.

The V call is TRBV19, the J call TRBJ2-6; TRBD1 aligns across 9 bases. Looked up from germline, CDR1 is LNHDA and CDR2 is SQIVND (reference sequence). V dropped 6 bases and J dropped 4; count of bases not matched to a gene: 25. This CDR3 has 22 residues. The CDR3 DNA is TGTGCCAGTAGCGCAAATCCGGGACAGGGTTGGGCGAAGGGCCCCGGGGCCAACGTCCTGACTTTC. Residues: CASSANPGQGWAKGPGANVLTF. Full variable domain (remainder filled in from reference TRBV19 and TRBJ2-6): DGGITQSPKYLFRKEGQNVTLSCEQNLNHDAMYWYRQDPGQGLRLIYYSQIVNDFQKGDIAEGYSVSREKKESFPLTVTSAQKNPTAFYLCASSANPGQGWAKGPGANVLTFGAGSRLTVL.

This clone has only a few counts. The CDR3 protein is CASSLRQGSPGELFF. DNA of the CDR3: TGCGCCAGCAGCTTGAGACAGGGTTCACCCGGGGAGCTGTTTTTT. The V call is TRBV5-1, the J call TRBJ2-2; 7 nucleotides agree with TRBD1. Germline V gives CDR1 SGHRS, CDR2 YFSETQ. The CDR3 spans 15 residues. V lost 1 base to trimming and J lost 6 bases; unmatched junction nucleotides: 6.

The CDR3 region has the DNA TGTGCCAGCAGCTTTCAGCCAGGCCCTATCTCTGGAAACACCATATATTTT. Encoded protein: CASSFQPGPISGNTIYF. The chain employs TRBV7-6 and TRBJ1-3; D is ambiguous. Trimming removed 3 bases from V and 0 bases from J, with 15 bases in between. The length of the CDR3 is 17 residues. The germline CDR1 and CDR2 sequences are SGHVS and FNYEAQ.

V and J are TRBV4-3 and TRBJ2-7; 8 bases line up with TRBD1. The CDR3 runs to 15 residues. Germline CDR1 is LGHNA and CDR2 is YSLEER. J was trimmed by 2 bases and V by 0 bases; bases with no gene match: 3. In DNA form, the CDR3 reads TGCGCCAGCAGCCAAGATCAGGGGGCGGCCTACGAGCAGTACTTC. This sequence encodes CASSQDQGAAYEQYF.

V usage is TRBV25-1 and J usage is TRBJ1-1; a weak D match, TRBD1 (5 bases). V lost 6 bases to trimming and J lost 11 bases, with 19 bases between them. The CDR3 has 13 amino acids. The V gene's germline CDR1 is MGHDK and CDR2 SYGVNS. CDR3 in DNA: TGTGCCAGCAGCCCCGGGACTCCCACCTGGGCTTTCTTT. Encoded protein: CASSPGTPTWAFF.

V gene TRBV2 combines with J gene TRBJ2-3, with 7 bases aligning to TRBD2. In germline, CDR1 is SNHLY, CDR2 FYNNEI. Unmatched junction bases numbered 7, after V lost 6 bases and J lost 4 bases. CDR3 length: 14 residues. CDR3 nucleotides: TGTGCCAGCAGAGAAACTAGCGTTCCAGATACGCAGTATTTT. It encodes CASRETSVPDTQYF.

This clone was counted between two and nine times. The chain uses TRBV9 and TRBJ2-3, with 12 bases that match TRBD2. The V and J ends lost 4 bases and 3 bases, in that order; junction bases with no gene match: 3. Germline V gene data show CDR1 as SGDLS and CDR2 as YYNGEE. The CDR3 spans 15 residues. Here the CDR3 reads CASSTGLAGTDTQYF. The CDR3 nucleotides are TGTGCCAGCAGCACCGGACTAGCGGGGACAGATACGCAGTATTTT.

The rearrangement uses TRBV11-2 and TRBJ1-5, with D perhaps TRBD1 (6 bases). The V and J ends lost 1 base and 3 bases respectively, with 13 bases between them. The CDR3 consists of 16 residues. Germline CDR1 reads SGHAT; CDR2 reads FQNNGV. CDR3 residues: CASSLGSGGANQPQHF. The CDR3 bases are TGTGCCAGCAGCTTAGGGTCGGGGGGGGCCAATCAGCCCCAGCATTTT.

The genes are TRBV6-5 and TRBJ1-5, with TRBD1 matching over 7 bases. This CDR3 contains 15 residues. Germline V gives CDR1 MNHEY, CDR2 SVGAGI. V was pared by 0 bases and J by 5 bases, with 4 bases of the junction left unmatched. The CDR3 is CASSYSVGGHQPQHF. CDR3 nucleotide sequence: TGTGCCAGCAGTTACTCGGTAGGGGGCCATCAGCCCCAGCATTTT.

The J gene is TRBJ1-5, the V gene TRBV16; 10 nucleotides align to TRBD1. CDR3 length: 15 amino acids. Per germline, CDR1 KGHSY and CDR2 FQNENV. The junction had 3 bases not matched to a gene; V was cut back by 5 bases and J by 2 bases. The CDR3 region is CASSYGQGGNQPQHF. The CDR3 coding sequence is TGTGCCAGCAGCTACGGACAGGGGGGCAATCAGCCCCAGCATTTT.